These T cell receptor beta chains were read from a single sample in a study of early T cells in non-severe SARS-CoV-2 infection. TCRdb processed the 5' RACE reads anew with MiXCR; each CDR3 protein has one entry. The sample holds just under 90,000 distinct CDR3 sequences, about 15% seen once. The source material was whole blood. These receptors all stem from an adult who was a healthcare worker with PCR-confirmed SARS-CoV-2 infection or an uninfected control (not recorded which). Both conserved end residues are part of each CDR3. Clone sizes are given selectively: once, few, many, or a class where the clone is expanded.

J gene | clone size | V gene | CDR3 protein
TRBJ2-1 | . | TRBV12-3/TRBV12-4 | CASQTSGSYNEQFF
TRBJ2-7 | . | TRBV3-1 | CASSQPGLIYEQYF
TRBJ1-2 | . | TRBV27 | CASSLRANYGYTF
TRBJ2-7 | few | TRBV5-5 | CASSLRQRDYYEQYF
TRBJ2-7 | . | TRBV29-1 | CSVAGERDSYEQYF
TRBJ2-1 | few | TRBV5-1 | CASSLGQGMENEQFF
TRBJ1-4 | few | TRBV28 | CASSLLTFEKLFF
TRBJ2-7 | many | TRBV5-1 | CASSLRNTNPYEQYF
TRBJ2-5 | . | TRBV10-3 | CAIRGTEQETQYF
TRBJ1-2 | . | TRBV4-1 | CASSPEGTNYGYTF
TRBJ2-3 | few | TRBV20-1 | CSVRLSGTDTQYF
TRBJ2-7 | few | TRBV15 | CATSEQGPTYEQYF
TRBJ2-5 | . | TRBV6-5 | CASSYSSTGFQETQYF
TRBJ2-6 | . | TRBV5-1 | CASSGGGGANVLTF
TRBJ1-2 | few | TRBV29-1 | CSVEETGTGYTF
TRBJ1-4 | few | TRBV19 | CASQNLDGLRPLF
TRBJ2-4 | . | TRBV27 | CASTPLTGPGEAKNIQYF
TRBJ2-1 | . | TRBV7-9 | CASSPLLEQFF
TRBJ2-1 | few | TRBV5-1 | CASSQTGGGYNEQFF
TRBJ1-2 | few | TRBV7-9 | CASSQTGAKYGYTF
TRBJ2-7 | . | TRBV28 | CASSPPPGLAGEEQYF
TRBJ1-5 | . | TRBV29-1 | CSVPSGAQPQHF
TRBJ2-3 | . | TRBV13 | CASSPTGTPTDTQYF
TRBJ1-1 | . | TRBV20-1 | CRVGRVENTEAFF
TRBJ2-7 | . | TRBV28 | CASREPPNEQYF
TRBJ2-1 | few | TRBV5-1 | CASSLATSSAYNEQFF
TRBJ1-1 | . | TRBV20-1 | CSAPGSGQGHMNTEAFF
TRBJ2-7 | many | TRBV7-9 | CASSFTSGLYEQYF
TRBJ2-3 | . | TRBV19 | CASRGQTTGTDTQYF
TRBJ2-1 | . | TRBV5-1 | CASGRGNEQFF
TRBJ2-1 | . | TRBV28 | CASSPRPGGEQFF
TRBJ1-6 | few | TRBV6-5 | CASSYEVNSPLHF
TRBJ2-7 | . | TRBV28 | CASRKTTGGIDEQYF
TRBJ1-5 | . | TRBV9 | CASSAGGGNQPQHF
TRBJ1-1 | few | TRBV28 | CASSSPRGGATEAFF
TRBJ1-1 | few | TRBV9 | CASSPPVFPEAFF
TRBJ1-1 | . | TRBV5-5 | CASSWGASTEAFF